This T cell receptor beta chain is drawn from a study of tumor and adjacent non-tumor tissue in lung cancer. General observations from the study: Patients with more diverse tumor TCRs had worse survival.

TCRbeta libraries were built with three rounds of nested PCR, modified from ARM-PCR. TCRdb fed the multiplex PCR reads into MiXCR, producing one record per CDR3 protein. Counted here are tens of thousands of distinct CDR3 sequences, around 65% occurring once; the ten biggest clones make up about 27%. The sample holds many counts of this clonotype. Antigen unknown. The germline V and J ends were trimmed by 1 base and 3 bases, with 6 bases remaining between them. This CDR3 spans 13 amino acids. CDR1 is SGHDT and CDR2 is YYEEEE in the germline V gene. This sample's RNA came from whole unsorted tissue. Distant lung tissue was collected more than 3 cm away from the tumor edge.

The genes are TRBV5-6 and TRBJ2-3, with D unresolved. The source of this sequence is a woman aged 50 to 60 with non-small cell lung cancer. The material sequenced was distant non-tumor lung tissue. CDR3 nucleotides: TGTGCCAGCAGCTTGATGAGAACAGATACGCAGTATTTT. Translated, it gives CASSLMRTDTQYF.